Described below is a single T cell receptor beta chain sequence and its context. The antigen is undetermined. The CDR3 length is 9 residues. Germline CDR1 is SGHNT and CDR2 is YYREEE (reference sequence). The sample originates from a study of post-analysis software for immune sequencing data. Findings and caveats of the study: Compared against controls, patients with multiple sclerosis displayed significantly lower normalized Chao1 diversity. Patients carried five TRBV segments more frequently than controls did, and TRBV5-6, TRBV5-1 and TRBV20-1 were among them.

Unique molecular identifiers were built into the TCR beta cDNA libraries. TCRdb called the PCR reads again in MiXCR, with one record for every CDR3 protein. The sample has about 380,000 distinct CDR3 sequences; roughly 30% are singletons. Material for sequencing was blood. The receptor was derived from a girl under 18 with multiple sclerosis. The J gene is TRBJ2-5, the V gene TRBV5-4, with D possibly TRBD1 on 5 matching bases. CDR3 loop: CALRGTQYF. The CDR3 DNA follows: TGTGCGCTAAGGGGGACCCAGTACTTC.